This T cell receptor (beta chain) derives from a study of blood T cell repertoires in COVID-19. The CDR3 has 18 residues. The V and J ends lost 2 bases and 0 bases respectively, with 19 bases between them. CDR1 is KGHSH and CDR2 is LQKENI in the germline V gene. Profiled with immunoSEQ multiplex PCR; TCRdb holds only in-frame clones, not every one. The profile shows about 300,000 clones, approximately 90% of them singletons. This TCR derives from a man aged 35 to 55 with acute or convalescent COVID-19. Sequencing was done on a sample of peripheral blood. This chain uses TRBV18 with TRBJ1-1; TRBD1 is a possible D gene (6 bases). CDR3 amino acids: CASSPNSGTNNLNTEAFF. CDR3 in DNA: TGTGCCAGCTCACCAAATTCCGGGACAAATAATCTGAACACTGAAGCTTTCTTT.